This T cell receptor (beta chain) was recorded in a study of OX40 agonist ivuxolimab in advanced cancers. V was shortened by 4 bases and J by 8 bases, with 16 bases between the two germline ends. The CDR3 spans 14 residues. Germline-derived CDR1 and CDR2 are SGHRS and YFSETQ. Here immunoSEQ multiplex PCR was the method, and the copy in TCRdb shows in-frame clones only, minus some. The table lists 70,000 to 75,000 clones, 92% of them singletons. V gene TRBV5-1 combines with J gene TRBJ2-1, with a tentative D call TRBD2 (6 bases). The input for sequencing was CD4+ or CD8+ T cells sorted from blood, taken in a trial of the OX40 agonist ivuxolimab. The origin of this receptor is an adult with an advanced solid tumor such as melanoma, head and neck, liver or kidney cancer. CDR3 sequence (DNA): TGCGCCAGCAGCGGGGCTCTAGCGTTTGATGAGCAGTTCTTC. It translates to CASSGALAFDEQFF.